A selection of T cell receptor beta chains follows, all from one sample in a study of tumor and adjacent non-tumor tissue in lung cancer. TCRdb passed the multiplex PCR reads through MiXCR, listing each CDR3 protein once. Of some 95,000 distinct CDR3 sequences in the sample, roughly 80% were seen once. The sequencing sample was made of distant non-tumor lung tissue. These receptors all stem from a man aged 60 to 69 with small cell lung cancer. Each CDR3 is given with its conserved first and last residue.

v_gene: TRBV6-1; CDR3aa: CASSRDRGTLAKNIQYF
v_gene: TRBV12-3/TRBV12-4; CDR3aa: CASSLMYWEDTQYF
v_gene: TRBV20-1; CDR3aa: CSAAPILQGTKGYTF
v_gene: TRBV6-5; CDR3aa: CVSRIGISNTGELFF
v_gene: TRBV5-1; CDR3aa: CACVRGGSTDTRYF
v_gene: TRBV4-2; CDR3aa: CASSRDGPSRSTETQYF
v_gene: TRBV6-1; CDR3aa: CASSVGMGVAGGELFF
v_gene: TRBV10-3; CDR3aa: CAVAGDPYNSPLHF
v_gene: TRBV6-1; CDR3aa: CACSGRGLGPSWVLFF
v_gene: TRBV7-2; CDR3aa: CASSLVPDKVLEQYF
v_gene: TRBV6-2/TRBV6-3; CDR3aa: CASRRTGPNQPQHF
v_gene: TRBV11-2; CDR3aa: CASSSTHLATGELFF
v_gene: TRBV11-1; CDR3aa: CASSLTWSSYKQYF
v_gene: TRBV29-1; CDR3aa: CRVERSYDYTF
v_gene: TRBV6-1; CDR3aa: CASNITSGSMNEQFF
v_gene: TRBV6-5; CDR3aa: CASSYSSKGGSPLHF
v_gene: TRBV29-1; CDR3aa: CSVGPTGLNTESFF
v_gene: TRBV11-2; CDR3aa: CAGSLATGMNTEAFF
v_gene: TRBV11-2; CDR3aa: CVSSLYRLAGVKQFF
v_gene: TRBV7-9; CDR3aa: CANSRGSPGELFF
v_gene: TRBV5-6; CDR3aa: CASSLRFQDTQYF
v_gene: TRBV11-2; CDR3aa: CATRRTGAGGGYTF
v_gene: TRBV6-1; CDR3aa: CVSSETHIGFQETQYF
v_gene: TRBV12-3/TRBV12-4; CDR3aa: CGSTPRGSGRDGANVLTF
v_gene: TRBV6-2/TRBV6-3; CDR3aa: CASSYDFFNEQFF
v_gene: TRBV6-5; CDR3aa: CASSISGTHYF
v_gene: TRBV12-3/TRBV12-4; CDR3aa: CASSLGTTRGSSPLHF
v_gene: TRBV4-1; CDR3aa: CASSQDFTVGEHFF
v_gene: TRBV7-9; CDR3aa: CVSSPTQGGAVYGYTF